Listed here are 32 T cell receptor beta chains from one sample, sequenced in a study of CD8 T cells in ankylosing spondylitis. Study-level results: Typical of ankylosing spondylitis blood, it appeared, was a TCR beta motif of several highly homologous variants.

TCRdb re-called the 5' RACE reads with MiXCR, one entry per CDR3 protein. The data hold roughly 440,000 distinct CDR3 sequences, with roughly 18% observed a single time. For these TCRs, the target antigens are not known. Sequencing input: blood, either unsorted or a sorted T cell fraction (not recorded which). These receptors were taken from a male donor with ankylosing spondylitis.

This clonotype was detected a few times. V and J are TRBV7-2 and TRBJ1-4, with D possibly being TRBD1 (5 bases). This CDR3 is 14 amino acids long. V lost 5 bases, J lost 11 bases, and 18 bases lay in between. In germline, CDR1 is SGHTA, CDR2 FQGNSA. CDR3 loop: CASSLRALKGKLFF. DNA of the CDR3: TGTGCCAGCAGCCTCAGGGCCTTGAAGGGTAAACTGTTTTTT.

This clonotype has a count of ten or more. V usage is TRBV12-3 or TRBV12-4 and J usage is TRBJ2-7, with a possible D match to TRBD1 (6 bases). The CDR3 sequence is 15 residues long. The V gene lost 4 bases and the J gene lost 1 base, with 14 bases spanning the gap. The CDR3 reads CASSSRRTVSYEQYF. In DNA, the CDR3 is TGTGCCAGCAGTTCCAGACGGACAGTATCCTACGAGCAGTACTTC.

This clonotype showed up just a few times. The chain is built from TRBV28 and TRBJ2-2, with D possibly matching TRBD1 (5 bases). Trimming stripped 2 bases from V and 3 bases from J, with 10 bases between. Germline CDR1 and CDR2: MDHEN and SYDVKM. The CDR3 is 15 residues long. In DNA, the CDR3 is TGTGCCAGCAGTTTAGACAGACCCGACACCGGGGAGCTGTTTTTT. Translating gives CASSLDRPDTGELFF.

This clonotype was counted only a few times. This chain links TRBV7-2 with TRBJ2-6, with TRBD1 matching over 8 bases. V lost 0 bases, J lost 1 base, and 14 bases stayed unmatched. The CDR3 runs to 21 residues. CDR1 is SGHTA, CDR2 FQGNSA, per germline. The CDR3 loop is CASSLALPDRVSQSGANVLTF. The CDR3 region has the DNA TGTGCCAGCAGCTTAGCACTCCCGGACAGGGTGTCGCAGTCTGGGGCCAACGTCCTGACTTTC.

This clonotype has just a few counts. This sequence joins TRBV28 and TRBJ2-7; the match to TRBD1 covers 7 bases. The junction had 6 bases not matched to a gene; V was cut back by 2 bases and J by 2 bases. CDR1 and CDR2 from the germline V gene are MDHEN and SYDVKM. This CDR3 has 15 amino acids. The CDR3 spells CASSLRGTATYEQYF. The CDR3, as DNA: TGTGCCAGCAGTTTAAGAGGGACAGCTACCTACGAGCAGTACTTC.

The V gene is TRBV18, the J gene TRBJ1-5; possibly TRBD1 for D (5 bases). This CDR3 contains 15 residues. Looked up from germline, CDR1 is KGHSH and CDR2 is LQKENI. V was pared by 1 base and J by 6 bases, with 13 bases between. The CDR3 loop is CASSPQGLTGQPQHF. The DNA for the CDR3 is TGTGCCAGCTCACCACAGGGGCTAACGGGTCAGCCCCAGCATTTT. Using reference TRBV18 and TRBJ1-5 for the parts outside the CDR3, the full variable domain is NAGVMQNPRHLVRRRGQEARLRCSPMKGHSHVYWYRQLPEEGLKFMVYLQKENIIDESGMPKERFSAEFPKEGPSILRIQQVVRGDSAAYFCASSPQGLTGQPQHFGDGTRLSIL.

This clonotype was seen ten or more times. This rearrangement joins TRBV29-1 to TRBJ2-5; TRBD1 matches 9 bases. Germline V gene sequence: CDR1 SQVTM, CDR2 ANQGSEA. The J segment lost 1 base and the V segment lost 3 bases, leaving 12 bases of the junction unmatched. CDR3 length: 17 amino acids. The CDR3 DNA is TGCAGCGTTGACGAGAGACCGGGACAGGGCAGCCAAGAGACCCAGTACTTC. Residues: CSVDERPGQGSQETQYF.

This clonotype occurred a few times. The CDR3 loop is CASSRKGDQYF. The CDR3 DNA reads TGTGCCAGCAGCCGAAAGGGGGACCAGTACTTC. The V gene is TRBV5-6, the J gene TRBJ2-5; TRBD1 might be the D (6 bases). Germline CDR1 and CDR2: SGHDT and YYEEEE. Between the trimmed V and J ends, which lost 4 bases and 10 bases, there was a span of 11 bases. This CDR3 contains 11 residues.

This clonotype came up a few times. The chain recombines TRBV3-1 with TRBJ2-7; D is possibly TRBD1 or TRBD2 (5 bases each). Germline V gene sequence: CDR1 LGHDT, CDR2 YNNKEL (reference sequence). Deletions cut 3 bases from V and 6 bases from J, with 6 bases between. CDR3 length: 11 residues. This CDR3 reads CASSHGTEQYF. The CDR3 bases are TGTGCCAGCAGCCACGGGACCGAGCAGTACTTC.

The chain recombines TRBV7-9 with TRBJ2-7; TRBD1 agrees at 7 bases. The CDR3 covers 14 residues. V gave up 2 bases and J gave up 4 bases; unmatched junction bases: 5. Looked up from germline, CDR1 is SEHNR and CDR2 is FQNEAQ (reference sequence). Written as DNA, the CDR3 is TGTGCCAGCAGCTTAACGACAGGGATTTACGAGCAGTACTTC. This codes for CASSLTTGIYEQYF.

This clonotype was counted a few times. The V call is TRBV7-2, the J call TRBJ1-3; D gene unclear. The CDR3 runs to 17 residues. Germline V gives CDR1 SGHTA, CDR2 FQGNSA. V lost 5 bases, J lost 2 bases, and 19 bases lay in between. CDR3 bases: TGTGCCAGCAGCCTGTTCCTCGTTGAGGGCACTGGAAACACCATATATTTT. It codes for CASSLFLVEGTGNTIYF.

This clonotype has at least ten counts. CDR3 coding DNA: TGTGCCAGCAGCCTACGGGACGGGGATTCCTACGAGCAGTACTTC. Amino acid sequence: CASSLRDGDSYEQYF. The genes are TRBV12-3 or TRBV12-4 and TRBJ2-7, with D possibly called TRBD1 or TRBD2 (5 bases each). Trimming pared 6 bases from V and 1 base from J, leaving 16 bases between. The CDR3 is 15 residues long.

The chain is built from TRBV5-4 and TRBJ2-7, with no clear D. Germline V gives CDR1 SGHNT, CDR2 YYREEE (reference sequence). This CDR3 comprises 13 residues. V was cut by 0 bases and J by 7 bases, with 11 bases left in between. CDR3 nucleotides: TGTGCCAGCAGCTTGGCCCTAGTAGAGGAGCAGTACTTC. Translation gives CASSLALVEEQYF.

The genes are TRBV7-6 and TRBJ1-3, with D possibly TRBD1 on 6 matching bases. Trimming stripped 5 bases from V and 2 bases from J, with 13 bases between. CDR3 size: 15 residues. CDR1 and CDR2 (germline): SGHVS, FNYEAQ. In DNA, the CDR3 is TGTGCCAGCAGCCCCCGGGACATTGCTGGAAACACCATATATTTT. This codes for CASSPRDIAGNTIYF.

This clonotype occurred a few times. J is TRBJ2-1 and V is TRBV5-4; TRBD2 is a possible D gene (6 bases). The CDR3 spans 15 residues. Per germline, CDR1 SGHNT and CDR2 YYREEE (reference sequence). Trimming left V 7 bases short and J 0 bases short, with 14 bases between. The CDR3: CASAGGTPSYNEQFF. The CDR3 DNA follows: TGTGCCAGCGCAGGCGGGACTCCCTCCTACAATGAGCAGTTCTTC.

There are a few counts of this clonotype. CDR3 loop: CASSQGAVEQYF. The CDR3, as DNA: TGTGCCAGCAGTCAGGGGGCGGTCGAGCAGTACTTC. J is TRBJ2-7 and V is TRBV2, with 8 bases that match TRBD1. The CDR3 totals 12 residues. Germline V gene data show CDR1 as SNHLY and CDR2 as FYNNEI. Unmatched junction bases numbered 3, after V lost 5 bases and J lost 6 bases.

The chain has TRBV29-1 and TRBJ1-1; 10 nucleotides agree with TRBD1. With 6 bases clipped from V and 1 base from J, the junction kept 11 bases outside the gene matches. CDR1 is SQVTM and CDR2 is ANQGSEA in the germline V gene. This CDR3 comprises 16 residues. The CDR3 loop is CSVPGDRGVGNTEAFF. CDR3 coding DNA: TGCAGCGTGCCGGGGGACAGGGGTGTGGGGAACACTGAAGCTTTCTTT.

The V gene is TRBV4-3, the J gene TRBJ2-1; no firm D call. Germline V gives CDR1 LGHNA, CDR2 YSLEER. This CDR3 spans 15 amino acids. The V end was cut by 2 bases, the J end by 0 bases, with 8 bases between. This CDR3 is CASSQYRSSYNEQFF. CDR3 bases: TGCGCCAGCAGCCAATACCGGAGCTCCTACAATGAGCAGTTCTTC.

This chain joins TRBV9 and TRBJ2-5; 10 nucleotides line up with TRBD1. The CDR3 has 15 residues. With 4 bases clipped from V and 2 bases from J, the junction kept 5 bases outside the gene matches. The germline V gene encodes CDR1 SGDLS and CDR2 YYNGEE. DNA of the CDR3: TGTGCCAGCAGCCCCCGGGACAGGGGTCAAGAGACCCAGTACTTC. This codes for CASSPRDRGQETQYF.

The sample holds a few counts of this clonotype. V and J are TRBV2 and TRBJ1-1, with a weak D call TRBD1 (5 bases). The CDR3 sequence is 14 residues long. Between the trimmed V and J ends, which lost 7 bases and 0 bases, there was a span of 12 bases. Germline V gene sequence: CDR1 SNHLY, CDR2 FYNNEI. CDR3 DNA sequence: TGTGCCAGCACCCGACAGACAGTGAACACTGAAGCTTTCTTT. This sequence encodes CASTRQTVNTEAFF.

V usage is TRBV2 and J usage is TRBJ2-5; D is possibly TRBD1 or TRBD2 (6 bases each). The germline gives CDR1 SNHLY, CDR2 FYNNEI. The CDR3 runs 13 residues. Trimming left V 0 bases short and J 9 bases short, with 11 bases between. The CDR3 nucleotides read TGTGCCAGCAGTGAAGCGCTTAGGGGGGCCCAGTACTTC. The encoded protein is CASSEALRGAQYF.

J is TRBJ2-7 and V is TRBV5-4; perhaps D is TRBD1 or TRBD2 (5 bases each). This CDR3 comprises 13 residues. Deletions cut 4 bases from V and 6 bases from J, with 14 bases between. Looked up from germline, CDR1 is SGHNT and CDR2 is YYREEE (reference sequence). CDR3 coding DNA: TGTGCCAGCAGCACCCGAGGGGCAAGCGAGCAGTACTTC. Translation gives CASSTRGASEQYF.

The table lists this clonotype with a few counts. This chain uses TRBV6-1 with TRBJ2-3, with D possibly TRBD1 on 6 matching bases. Germline V lookup: CDR1 MNHNS, CDR2 SASEGT. The CDR3 extends over 15 amino acids. V gave up 3 bases and J gave up 1 base, with 11 bases separating them. Here the CDR3 DNA reads TGTGCCAGCAGTGACCCGGCAGGGGGCACAGATACGCAGTATTTT. This encodes CASSDPAGGTDTQYF.

This clonotype was seen repeatedly, ten times or more. The chain employs TRBV12-3 or TRBV12-4 and TRBJ1-4, with 8 bases lining up with TRBD1. With V trimmed by 5 bases and J by 7 bases, 6 bases remained unmatched. The CDR3 is 14 residues long. CDR3 residues: CASSPDRGGEKLFF. The CDR3 nucleotides read TGTGCCAGCAGTCCAGACAGGGGTGGTGAAAAACTGTTTTTT.

In its sample, this clonotype was seen many times. Here the CDR3 DNA reads TGTGCCAGCAGCCAAGCAGCAGGGCCCGGCGGCACTGAAGCTTTCTTT. Residues: CASSQAAGPGGTEAFF. The chain is built from TRBV4-2 and TRBJ1-1, with D perhaps matching TRBD1 (5 bases). Trimming took off 1 base at V and 4 bases at J, with 16 bases between the two ends. Germline V gene sequence: CDR1 LGHNA, CDR2 YNFKEQ. CDR3 length equals 16 residues.

The sample holds a few counts of this clonotype. CDR3 amino acids: CASAWDSETQYF. DNA of the CDR3: TGCGCCAGCGCTTGGGATTCGGAGACCCAGTACTTC. The chain links TRBV5-1 to TRBJ2-5; D is uncertain. The CDR3 has 12 amino acids. Per germline, CDR1 SGHRS and CDR2 YFSETQ. V was clipped by 7 bases and J by 5 bases, with 12 bases between them. Filled out from reference TRBV5-1 and TRBJ2-5, the complete variable domain reads KAGVTQTPRYLIKTRGQQVTLSCSPISGHRSVSWYQQTPGQGLQFLFEYFSETQRNKGNFPGRFSGRQFSNSRSEMNVSTLELGDSALYLCASAWDSETQYFGPGTRLLVL.

The chain links TRBV7-2 to TRBJ2-7; TRBD2 agrees at 8 bases. Trimming took 5 bases from V and 6 from J; bases not matched to a gene: 12. Per germline, CDR1 SGHTA and CDR2 FQGNSA. CDR3 size: 15 residues. The DNA of the CDR3 is TGTGCCAGCAGCCCCTTCTACGGGAGGGCTGGCGAGCAGTACTTC. It yields the protein CASSPFYGRAGEQYF.

This clonotype occurred a few times. The J gene is TRBJ2-3, the V gene TRBV12-3 or TRBV12-4; 7 bases agree with TRBD2. The J segment lost 11 bases and the V segment lost 4 bases, leaving 15 bases of the junction unmatched. There are 15 residues in the CDR3. CDR3: CASSYHTTQSGGQYF. CDR3 nucleotide sequence: TGTGCCAGCAGTTACCACACGACGCAATCGGGGGGGCAGTATTTT.

This clonotype has only a few counts. V usage is TRBV6-1 and J usage is TRBJ1-1; D possibly corresponds to TRBD1 (6 bases). The CDR3 covers 14 residues. V gave up 6 bases and J gave up 0 bases, with 11 bases separating them. Germline V gene lookup returns CDR1 MNHNS and CDR2 SASEGT. The CDR3 spells CASRARGLNTEAFF. CDR3 nucleotide sequence: TGTGCCAGCAGGGCCCGGGGGCTGAACACTGAAGCTTTCTTT.

This sequence joins TRBV12-3 or TRBV12-4 and TRBJ1-3; no definite D call. The CDR3 spans 15 residues. V gave up 2 bases and J gave up 1 base, with 9 bases separating them. The CDR3 here is CASSLSSVSGNTIYF. CDR3 nucleotide sequence: TGTGCCAGCAGTTTAAGCTCGGTTTCTGGAAACACCATATATTTT.

This clonotype showed up many times. The J gene is TRBJ1-1, the V gene TRBV12-3 or TRBV12-4; D is unclear. The CDR3 has 11 residues. V lost 6 bases, J lost 8 bases, and 10 bases lay in between. This CDR3 is CASSPQDEAFF. CDR3 nucleotide sequence: TGTGCCAGCAGCCCCCAGGACGAAGCTTTCTTT.

The V and J genes are TRBV4-1 and TRBJ1-5, with D hard to call. Germline loops: CDR1 MGHRA, CDR2 YSYEKL. V lost 0 bases, J lost 5 bases, and 5 bases lay in between. CDR3 size: 13 residues. The CDR3 DNA follows: TGCGCCAGCAGCCAAGAGGCCGATCAGCCCCAGCATTTT. Amino acid sequence: CASSQEADQPQHF.